These T cell receptor beta chains were read from a single sample in a study of blood T cell repertoires in COVID-19. Sequencing used immunoSEQ multiplex PCR; TCRdb keeps in-frame clones, though not all of them. The table records over 400,000 clones, 70% to 90% of them present only once. The sequenced sample was peripheral blood. The receptors shown here come from a human donor in a cohort sampled during active COVID-19. CDR3s include the opening cysteine and the closing phenylalanine or tryptophan. D genes are given only for firm matches. A clone size is listed for some rows: how often the clone was seen (once, few, many), or a class if it is expanded.

. | . | TRBJ2-7 | TRBV5-6 | CASSHTGRLTYEQYF | TGTGCCAGCAGCCACACGGGTCGCCTCACCTACGAGCAGTACTTC
. | few | TRBJ2-2 | TRBV5-5 | CASSLEVAHTGGELFF | TGTGCCAGCAGCTTGGAAGTAGCGCATACCGGGGGGGAGCTGTTTTTT
TRBD2 | . | TRBJ2-4 | TRBV28 | CASSLNTLMILAPKNIQYF | TGTGCCAGCAGTCTAAACACACTTATGATACTAGCGCCCAAAAACATTCAGTACTTC
TRBD1 | . | TRBJ2-7 | TRBV3-1/TRBV3-2 | CASSQQGVYEQYF | TGTGCCAGCAGCCAACAGGGGGTCTACGAGCAGTACTTC
. | . | TRBJ1-6 | TRBV15 | CATSRDRGVLDSPLHF | TGTGCCACCAGCAGAGATCGCGGTGTCTTGGATTCACCCCTCCACTTT
TRBD2 | . | TRBJ2-7 | TRBV5-1 | CASSLPGLAGGEQYF | TGCGCCAGCAGCTTGCCGGGACTAGCGGGAGGCGAGCAGTACTTC
. | . | TRBJ1-6 | TRBV28 | CASSLRVPGSPLHF | TGTGCCAGCAGTTTGCGGGTACCGGGTTCACCCCTCCACTTT
. | few | TRBJ2-7 | TRBV12-5 | CASGSDISYEQYF | TGTGCTAGTGGCTCCGACATCTCCTACGAGCAGTACTTC
. | . | TRBJ2-7 | TRBV15 | CATSRDKGVIGEQYF | TGTGCCACCAGCAGAGATAAGGGGGTCATCGGGGAGCAGTACTTC
TRBD2 | . | TRBJ2-1 | TRBV7-3 | CASSYSGSSYNEQFF | TGTGCCAGCAGCTATAGCGGGAGTTCGTACAATGAGCAGTTCTTC
. | . | TRBJ2-2 | TRBV5-1 | CASSLFNLRGSTGELFF | TGCGCCAGCAGCTTGTTTAACCTCAGGGGATCCACCGGGGAGCTGTTTTTT
TRBD2 | . | TRBJ2-1 | TRBV28 | CASSLSGTSGRGWYNEQFF | TGTGCCAGCAGTTTATCCGGGACTAGCGGGAGGGGATGGTACAATGAGCAGTTCTTC
TRBD2 | . | TRBJ2-1 | TRBV15 | CATSRLAGDSYNEQFF | TGTGCCACCAGCAGGTTAGCGGGGGACTCCTACAATGAGCAGTTCTTC
TRBD1 | few | TRBJ1-2 | TRBV5-1 | CASSFGTDYGYTF | TGCGCCAGCAGCTTCGGGACAGATTATGGCTACACCTTC
. | . | TRBJ2-2 | TRBV7-9 | CASSPRGPNTGELFF | TGTGCCAGCAGCCCCCGTGGCCCGAACACCGGGGAGCTGTTTTTT
. | . | TRBJ2-6 | TRBV30 | CAWTPGANVLTF | TGTGCCTGGACTCCTGGGGCCAACGTCCTGACTTTC
TRBD1 | . | TRBJ2-7 | TRBV19 | CASSIRGQGGKYEQYF | TGTGCCAGTAGTATCAGGGGACAGGGGGGAAAATACGAGCAGTACTTC
TRBD2 | . | TRBJ2-7 | TRBV9 | CASSLGLAGAFSYEQYF | TGTGCCAGCAGCCTCGGACTAGCGGGAGCCTTCTCCTACGAGCAGTACTTC
TRBD2 | once | TRBJ2-1 | TRBV9 | CASSEIGLAPYNEQFF | TGTGCCAGCAGCGAAATTGGACTAGCGCCTTACAATGAGCAGTTCTTC
TRBD2 | once | TRBJ2-7 | TRBV5-4 | CASSLPGEAGRDEQYF | TGTGCCAGCAGCTTACCGGGAGAGGCAGGGAGGGACGAGCAGTACTTC
TRBD2 | . | TRBJ2-7 | TRBV4-2 | CASSQGASGSPYEQYF | TGTGCCAGCAGCCAAGGGGCCAGCGGGAGCCCCTACGAGCAGTACTTC
. | . | TRBJ2-1 | TRBV9 | CASSGRRENYNEQFF | TGTGCCAGCAGCGGGAGACGGGAGAACTACAATGAGCAGTTCTTC
TRBD2 | . | TRBJ2-3 | TRBV7-3 | CASSAGASGNTDTQYF | TGTGCCAGCAGCGCAGGGGCTAGCGGGAACACAGATACGCAGTATTTT
TRBD1 | . | TRBJ1-6 | TRBV30 | CAWSALTGTDNSPLHF | TGTGCCTGGAGTGCGCTAACCGGGACAGATAATTCACCCCTCCACTTT
TRBD2 | . | TRBJ2-3 | TRBV6-5 | CASSYRLAGTDTQYF | TGTGCCAGCAGTTACAGGCTAGCGGGTACAGATACGCAGTATTTT
TRBD1 | . | TRBJ1-6 | TRBV7-8 | CASSLVGGTGGSPLHF | TGTGCCAGCAGCTTAGTAGGGGGGACAGGAGGTTCACCCCTCCACTTT
. | . | TRBJ2-7 | TRBV18 | CASSPVDTYEQYF | TGTGCCAGCTCACCCGTGGACACCTACGAGCAGTACTTC
. | . | TRBJ2-1 | TRBV5-1 | CASSLLILGNEQFF | TGCGCCAGCAGCTTGCTCATTCTCGGGAATGAGCAGTTCTTC
. | . | TRBJ1-4 | TRBV4-1 | CASSQDRVPGTILFNEKLFF | TGCGCCAGCAGCCAAGATCGGGTCCCCGGGACAATTCTCTTTAATGAAAAACTGTTTTTT
. | . | TRBJ1-4 | TRBV6-6 | CASSISRVANEKLFF | TGTGCCAGCAGTATCTCTCGGGTGGCTAATGAAAAACTGTTTTTT
. | . | TRBJ2-2 | TRBV5-6 | CASSSRVQGWSPGELFF | TGTGCCAGCAGCTCCCGAGTCCAGGGGTGGTCACCCGGGGAGCTGTTTTTT
. | . | TRBJ1-2 | TRBV28 | CASTSTGGYTF | TGTGCCAGCACCTCGACAGGCGGCTACACCTTC
TRBD1 | . | TRBJ1-1 | TRBV28 | CASSSNGQGYTEAFF | TGTGCCAGCAGTTCAAATGGACAGGGCTACACTGAAGCTTTCTTT
TRBD2 | . | TRBJ2-5 | TRBV11-3 | CASSYSGTSKETQYF | TGTGCCAGCAGCTATTCCGGGACTAGCAAAGAGACCCAGTACTTC
. | few | TRBJ2-1 | TRBV4-1 | CASSQGRAHRYNEQFF | TGCGCCAGCAGCCAAGGCAGGGCTCACCGTTACAATGAGCAGTTCTTC
TRBD1 | . | TRBJ1-5 | TRBV25-1 | CASGETGGPNSNQPQHF | TGTGCCAGCGGCGAGACAGGGGGCCCGAATAGCAATCAGCCCCAGCATTTT
TRBD2 | . | TRBJ2-3 | TRBV9 | CASSVGAGVTSTDTQYF | TGTGCCAGCAGCGTAGGGGCGGGGGTGACTAGCACAGATACGCAGTATTTT
TRBD1 | once | TRBJ2-3 | TRBV9 | CASSPLPTGSYTQYF | TGTGCCAGCAGCCCTCTTCCGACAGGGTCATATACGCAGTATTTT
. | few | TRBJ2-4 | TRBV4-3 | CASSQERGYLSKNIQYF | TGCGCCAGCAGCCAAGAAAGGGGGTATTTATCCAAAAACATTCAGTACTTC
. | many | TRBJ1-1 | TRBV7-6 | CASSLAPRNTEAFF | TGTGCCAGCAGCTTGGCCCCAAGAAACACTGAAGCTTTCTTT
. | . | TRBJ1-1 | TRBV30 | CAWSGPAEAFF | TGTGCCTGGAGTGGTCCTGCTGAAGCTTTCTTT
TRBD1 | . | TRBJ1-1 | TRBV5-1 | CASSSTGGSEAFF | TGCGCCAGCAGCTCTACAGGGGGCTCTGAAGCTTTCTTT
. | . | TRBJ2-2 | TRBV13 | CASSHETEWAGELFF | TGTGCCAGCAGCCATGAAACGGAGTGGGCCGGGGAGCTGTTTTTT
. | . | TRBJ1-5 | TRBV29-1 | CSVGQGMDQPQHF | TGCAGCGTTGGGCAGGGGATGGATCAGCCCCAGCATTTT
TRBD2 | . | TRBJ2-2 | TRBV7-3 | CASSWSGSSDGELFF | TGTGCCAGCAGCTGGAGCGGGAGTTCAGACGGGGAGCTGTTTTTT
TRBD2 | . | TRBJ2-7 | TRBV28 | CASSQTSGAYYEQYF | TGTGCCAGCAGCCAGACTAGCGGGGCGTACTACGAGCAGTACTTC
TRBD1 | . | TRBJ1-2 | TRBV6-5 | CASRLGGSNYGYTF | TGTGCCAGCAGGCTAGGGGGCAGTAACTATGGCTACACCTTC
. | . | TRBJ2-5 | TRBV19 | CASSKFRGAEETQYF | TGTGCCAGTAGTAAGTTTCGTGGGGCGGAAGAGACCCAGTACTTC
. | . | TRBJ2-6 | TRBV5-1 | CASSSGREAGANVLTF | TGCGCCAGCAGCTCAGGAAGGGAGGCAGGGGCCAACGTCCTGACTTTC
. | . | TRBJ1-1 | TRBV12-3/TRBV12-4 | CASSLNSLGSAFF | TGTGCCAGCAGTTTGAACTCCTTAGGGAGCGCTTTCTTT
. | . | TRBJ1-3 | TRBV7-9 | CASSPPGGAGNTIYF | TGTGCCAGCAGCCCCCCCGGGGGGGCTGGAAACACCATATATTTT
. | . | TRBJ1-1 | TRBV6-6 | CASSYSIGVLNTEAFF | TGTGCCAGCAGTTACTCGATAGGGGTCCTGAACACTGAAGCTTTCTTT
. | . | TRBJ1-6 | TRBV5-1 | CASSSGEGNSPLHF | TGCGCCAGCAGCTCGGGGGAGGGTAATTCACCCCTCCACTTT
. | . | TRBJ1-1 | TRBV30 | CAWIFQGGSTEAFF | TGTGCCTGGATCTTTCAGGGTGGGTCCACTGAAGCTTTCTTT
. | . | TRBJ1-1 | TRBV5-5 | CASERIITEAFF | TGTGCCAGCGAGAGGATCATCACTGAAGCTTTCTTT
. | . | TRBJ1-2 | TRBV7-6 | CASSLGGGNYGYTF | TGTGCCAGCAGCTTAGGCGGGGGGAACTATGGCTACACCTTC
. | . | TRBJ2-2 | TRBV5-6 | CASSPTVNTGELFF | TGTGCCAGCAGCCCCACAGTTAACACCGGGGAGCTGTTTTTT
TRBD2 | . | TRBJ2-7 | TRBV7-9 | CASTGTSGGYEQYF | TGTGCCAGCACGGGGACTAGCGGAGGCTACGAGCAGTACTTC
. | . | TRBJ1-2 | TRBV3-1/TRBV3-2 | CASSQEEAGAGYTF | TGTGCCAGCAGCCAAGAGGAGGCAGGGGCCGGCTACACCTTC